This passage covers 28 T cell receptor beta chains from one sample sequenced in a study of cytomegalovirus exposure and HLA in healthy donors. PCR amplification relied on 60 Vbeta primers (plus 13 Jbeta primers). The method was immunoSEQ multiplex PCR; TCRdb's version includes in-frame clones alone and lacks a portion of them. The table lists 200,000 to 250,000 clones, approximately 83% of them singletons, with 0.71% in the top ten. Sequencing input: PBMCs. These TCRs come from a boy aged 2 to 10 in good health and CMV-seronegative.

This clone was seen only a few times. The chain has TRBV6-1 and TRBJ1-3; D not resolved. CDR1 and CDR2 (germline): MNHNS, SASEGT. The CDR3 runs to 13 residues. Between the trimmed V and J ends, which lost 9 bases and 0 bases, there was a span of 9 bases. The CDR3: CASQTFSGNTIYF. The CDR3 nucleotides are TGTGCCAGTCAAACATTCTCTGGAAACACCATATATTTT.

The genes are TRBV11-2 and TRBJ2-7; D uncertain. CDR1 SGHAT and CDR2 FQNNGV come from the germline V gene. CDR3 length equals 14 residues. V was clipped by 1 base and J by 2 bases, with 9 bases between them. CDR3 protein: CASSLGLPTYEQYF. CDR3 bases: TGTGCCAGCAGCTTAGGCCTACCCACCTACGAGCAGTACTTC.

This rearrangement joins TRBV27 to TRBJ2-5, with TRBD2 as a possible D gene (7 bases). Germline V gene lookup returns CDR1 MNHEY and CDR2 SMNVEV (reference sequence). Trimming left V 5 bases short and J 4 bases short, with 14 bases between. CDR3 size: 14 residues. CDR3 coding DNA: TGTGCCAGCAGTACACCAGGGGAGGGAGAGACCCAGTACTTC. This codes for CASSTPGEGETQYF.

The chain is built from TRBV6-6 and TRBJ1-4; 7 positions agree with TRBD1. Germline CDR1 is MNHNY and CDR2 is SVGAGI (reference sequence). V trimming: 6 bases; J trimming: 3 bases; junction bases outside the gene matches: 7. The CDR3 spans 15 residues. CDR3 sequence (DNA): TGTGCCAGCAGCTCCCGACAGGGCCCTAATGAAAAACTGTTTTTT. The encoded protein is CASSSRQGPNEKLFF.

This clone has only a few counts. One junction end disagrees with the germline gene, perhaps due to a read error. The V gene is TRBV6-5, the J gene TRBJ2-7; TRBD1 matches 8 bases. Germline V gene data show CDR1 as MNHEY and CDR2 as SVGAGI. The CDR3 has 9 residues. The CDR3 is CARKGQAHF. In DNA, the CDR3 is TGTGCCAGGAAGGGACAGGCTCACTTC.

The chain combines TRBV27 with TRBJ2-7; perhaps TRBD1 as D (6 bases). The CDR3 is made up of 14 amino acids. Trimming cost V 5 bases and J 3 bases, with 14 bases left between them. Germline V gene sequence: CDR1 MNHEY, CDR2 SMNVEV (reference sequence). The CDR3 loop reads CASSRQANHYEQYF. CDR3 nucleotides: TGTGCCAGCAGTCGACAGGCGAATCACTACGAGCAGTACTTC.

This chain connects TRBV7-8 to TRBJ2-7, with 8 positions matching TRBD2. Germline V gene data show CDR1 as SGHVS and CDR2 as FQNEAQ. There are 15 residues in the CDR3. The trim removed 4 bases at V and 1 base at J, leaving 6 bases unmatched. The chain's CDR3 is CASSSSAGGSYEQYF. The CDR3 nucleotides are TGTGCCAGCAGCTCTTCGGCGGGGGGTTCCTACGAGCAGTACTTC.

This clone was seen more than once but under ten times. V is TRBV4-1 and J is TRBJ2-7; 7 positions agree with TRBD2. With V trimmed by 4 bases and J by 0 bases, 6 bases remained unmatched. The length of the CDR3 is 15 residues. Looked up from germline, CDR1 is MGHRA and CDR2 is YSYEKL. The CDR3 spells CASSPAGGSSYEQYF. The CDR3 coding sequence is TGCGCCAGCAGCCCTGCTGGCGGGAGCTCCTACGAGCAGTACTTC.

The gene calls are TRBV30 and TRBJ2-1; 9 bases agree with TRBD1. J was trimmed by 7 bases and V by 0 bases; bases with no gene match: 7. The CDR3 length is 15 residues. Germline values: CDR1 GTSNPN, CDR2 SVGIG (reference sequence). The CDR3 spells CAWSVLTGGGNEQFF. As DNA, the CDR3 is TGTGCCTGGAGTGTACTGACAGGGGGTGGAAATGAGCAGTTCTTC.

The chain joins TRBV2 to TRBJ1-5, with D hard to call. The V end lost 6 bases, the J end lost 0 bases, and 12 bases lay between the germline ends. The CDR3 has 15 residues. The germline CDR1 and CDR2 sequences are SNHLY and FYNNEI. CDR3 DNA sequence: TGTGCCAGCAGGCGGAATTCGGATAGCAATCAGCCCCAGCATTTT. Amino acid sequence: CASRRNSDSNQPQHF.

The chain has TRBV28 and TRBJ2-5; 8 bases agree with TRBD2. The V gene's germline CDR1 is MDHEN and CDR2 SYDVKM. The CDR3 consists of 18 residues. J lost 2 bases, V lost 5 bases, and 16 bases had no gene match. This CDR3 is CASSPPSAKREFQETQYF. The CDR3 region has the DNA TGTGCCAGCAGTCCACCCAGCGCTAAGCGGGAGTTTCAAGAGACCCAGTACTTC.

The chain carries TRBV7-8 and TRBJ2-7; TRBD2 is a possible D gene (7 bases). CDR3 length: 13 residues. V was cut by 5 bases and J by 6 bases, with 14 bases left in between. CDR1 is SGHVS and CDR2 is FQNEAQ in the germline V gene. The CDR3 region is CASSPPGGREQYF. For the CDR3, the DNA is TGTGCCAGCAGCCCCCCCGGGGGGCGCGAGCAGTACTTC.

V usage is TRBV4-1 and J usage is TRBJ1-1; the D is unclear. Germline values: CDR1 MGHRA, CDR2 YSYEKL. Trimming cost V 4 bases and J 1 base, with 13 bases left between them. The CDR3 is 15 amino acids. In DNA form, the CDR3 reads TGCGCCAGCAGCCGCGAAGGAGTAGGGAACACTGAAGCTTTCTTT. This sequence encodes CASSREGVGNTEAFF.

The rearrangement links TRBV7-8 to TRBJ2-2, with no clear D. V lost 5 bases and J lost 5, with 3 bases in between. This CDR3 comprises 11 residues. The germline V gene encodes CDR1 SGHVS and CDR2 FQNEAQ. For the CDR3, the DNA is TGTGCCAGCAGCCCAACCGGGGAGCTGTTTTTT. Encoded protein: CASSPTGELFF.

This chain joins TRBV23-1 and TRBJ2-7; TRBD1 is a possible D gene (6 bases). TRBV23-1 is an ORF; its function is uncertain. This CDR3 spans 15 amino acids. V lost 0 bases to trimming and J lost 2 bases, with 11 bases between them. The CDR3 DNA follows: TGCGCCAGCAGTCAATCTACAGGGAACACCTACGAGCAGTACTTC. Amino acid sequence: CASSQSTGNTYEQYF.

In the case of this clone: The same CDR3 is also encoded by other DNA sequences in this sample. The CDR3 reads CASSLGQTTGELFF. As DNA, the CDR3 is TGCGCCAGCAGCTTGGGACAAACCACCGGGGAGCTGTTTTTT. The V gene is TRBV5-1, the J gene TRBJ2-2; D gene ambiguous. Germline V gives CDR1 SGHRS, CDR2 YFSETQ. This CDR3 region has 14 residues. V was cut by 0 bases and J by 4 bases, with 7 bases left in between. The full variable domain, rest sourced from reference TRBV5-1 and TRBJ2-2, is KAGVTQTPRYLIKTRGQQVTLSCSPISGHRSVSWYQQTPGQGLQFLFEYFSETQRNKGNFPGRFSGRQFSNSRSEMNVSTLELGDSALYLCASSLGQTTGELFFGEGSRLTVL.

The J gene is TRBJ1-5, the V gene TRBV18, with D possibly being TRBD1 (5 bases). Trimming shortened V by 4 bases and J by 2 bases, and 15 bases separated the two germline ends. Germline CDR1 and CDR2: KGHSH and LQKENI. The CDR3 is made up of 16 amino acids. In nucleotides, the CDR3 is TGTGCCAGCTCACACCGGGAGCTGGGGGGCAATCAGCCCCAGCATTTT. It specifies CASSHRELGGNQPQHF.

V is TRBV7-9 and J is TRBJ2-3; D ambiguous. The germline V and J ends were trimmed by 5 bases and 0 bases, with 12 bases remaining between them. This CDR3 is 15 amino acids long. CDR1 is SEHNR, CDR2 FQNEAQ, per germline (reference sequence). The CDR3 sequence: CASSLTPTSTDTQYF. The DNA of the CDR3 is TGTGCCAGCAGCCTTACCCCAACTAGCACAGATACGCAGTATTTT.

The chain links TRBV29-1 to TRBJ1-1, with D perhaps TRBD1 (5 bases). The V end lost 0 bases, the J end lost 7 bases, and 9 bases lay between the germline ends. Germline assignment: CDR1 SQVTM and CDR2 ANQGSEA. The CDR3 has 12 amino acids. The CDR3 sequence is CSVEDYGGEAFF. The CDR3 nucleotides read TGCAGCGTTGAAGATTACGGGGGTGAAGCTTTCTTT. Full variable domain (remainder filled in from reference TRBV29-1 and TRBJ1-1): SAVISQKPSRDICQRGTSLTIQCQVDSQVTMMFWYRQQPGQSLTLIATANQGSEATYESGFVIDKFPISRPNLTFSTLTVSNMSPEDSSIYLCSVEDYGGEAFFGQGTRLTVV.

CDR3 DNA sequence: TGCGCCAGCAGCCCCGCAGCATTGACTAGCGCTCAAGAGACCCAGTACTTC. Residues: CASSPAALTSAQETQYF. V gene TRBV5-1 combines with J gene TRBJ2-5; TRBD2 agrees at 8 bases. V lost 4 bases to trimming and J lost 2 bases; unmatched junction nucleotides: 13. Looked up from germline, CDR1 is SGHRS and CDR2 is YFSETQ. The CDR3 extends over 17 amino acids.

The DNA for the CDR3 is TGTGCCAGCAGCGGCAGGGACAGGCGTGGCTACACCTTC. Its translation: CASSGRDRRGYTF. The chain combines TRBV9 with TRBJ1-2; TRBD1 aligns across 8 bases. V dropped 3 bases and J dropped 7; count of bases not matched to a gene: 5. The CDR3 is 13 residues long. Germline assignment: CDR1 SGDLS and CDR2 YYNGEE.

This clone was picked up a small number of times. The chain carries TRBV30 and TRBJ1-1; D unclear. Trimming removed 3 bases from V and 0 bases from J, with 14 bases in between. The CDR3 extends over 15 amino acids. Germline CDR1 is GTSNPN and CDR2 is SVGIG (reference sequence). The CDR3 region is CAWRPTDGMNTEAFF. Here the CDR3 DNA reads TGTGCCTGGAGACCAACAGACGGCATGAACACTGAAGCTTTCTTT.

The chain is built from TRBV11-2 and TRBJ2-7; TRBD1 might be the D (6 bases). CDR1 is SGHAT, CDR2 FQNNGV, per germline. Trimming took off 1 base at V and 2 bases at J, with 12 bases between the two ends. The CDR3 extends over 15 amino acids. CDR3 in amino acids: CASSLGLEGAYEQYF. In DNA, the CDR3 is TGTGCCAGCAGCTTAGGGTTAGAGGGGGCCTACGAGCAGTACTTC.

V is TRBV7-9 and J is TRBJ2-1, with a weak D call TRBD2 (5 bases). CDR1 and CDR2 (germline): SEHNR, FQNEAQ (reference sequence). This CDR3 comprises 12 residues. The V gene lost 5 bases and the J gene lost 9 bases, with 11 bases spanning the gap. CDR3 nucleotide sequence: TGTGCCAGCAGCCGAAGCGGAAGTGAGCAGTTCTTC. Its protein product is CASSRSGSEQFF.

The chain uses TRBV6-4 and TRBJ2-1, with 14 bases fitting TRBD2. This CDR3 spans 14 amino acids. The V gene's germline CDR1 is MRHNA and CDR2 SNTAGT. The V and J ends lost 6 bases and 8 bases, in that order; junction bases with no gene match: 3. In nucleotides, the CDR3 is TGTGCCAGCAGGACTAGCGGGGGGGTCGATGAGCAGTTCTTC. Amino acid sequence: CASRTSGGVDEQFF.

This chain joins TRBV29-1 and TRBJ2-3; TRBD2 aligns across 7 bases. The V segment lost 4 bases and the J segment 2 bases; nucleotides outside the gene matches: 6. CDR1 is SQVTM and CDR2 is ANQGSEA in the germline V gene. The CDR3 runs 14 residues. The DNA of the CDR3 is TGCAGCGTTGTGGCTAGCGGATACACAGATACGCAGTATTTT. This encodes CSVVASGYTDTQYF.

The chain has TRBV6-6 and TRBJ1-5; D is possibly TRBD1 (5 bases). The germline V gene encodes CDR1 MNHNY and CDR2 SVGAGI (reference sequence). The CDR3 runs 13 residues. Trimming took 7 bases from V and 4 from J, leaving 11 bases between them. The chain's CDR3 is CASTRRGNQPQHF. In DNA, the CDR3 is TGTGCCAGCACCCGACGGGGGAATCAGCCCCAGCATTTT.

V gene TRBV5-6 combines with J gene TRBJ1-1; D remains unclear. This CDR3 has 15 amino acids. Trimming cost V 5 bases and J 1 base, with 15 bases left between them. Germline V gene data show CDR1 as SGHDT and CDR2 as YYEEEE. The CDR3 bases are TGTGCCAGCAGTCTACCCCCCGGGTCGAACACTGAAGCTTTCTTT. Amino acids: CASSLPPGSNTEAFF. The full variable domain, with the rest looked up from reference TRBV5-6 and TRBJ1-1, is DAGVTQSPTHLIKTRGQQVTLRCSPKSGHDTVSWYQQALGQGPQFIFQYYEEEERQRGNFPDRFSGHQFPNYSSELNVNALLLGDSALYLCASSLPPGSNTEAFFGQGTRLTVV.